One sample yielded the 12 T cell receptor beta chains listed below, sequenced in a study of blood T cell repertoires in COVID-19. Assay used: immunoSEQ multiplex PCR; TCRdb lists only in-frame clones, some missing. This table has about 270,000 clones, approximately 89% appearing once. Sequenced sample: PBMCs or T cells enriched from blood (not recorded which). The receptors originated from a woman aged 40 to 50 with acute COVID-19.

The genes are TRBV5-5 and TRBJ1-4; 8 nucleotides agree with TRBD1. The CDR3 runs 16 residues. From germline, CDR1 is SGHKS and CDR2 YYEKEE (reference sequence). V gave up 2 bases and J gave up 8 bases; unmatched junction bases: 11. CDR3 region: CASSFTSQGAGEKLFF. In DNA form, the CDR3 reads TGTGCCAGCAGCTTTACCTCCCAGGGGGCGGGAGAAAAACTGTTTTTT.

The V and J genes are TRBV6-5 and TRBJ1-1; D is unresolved. Deletions cut 2 bases from V and 4 bases from J, with 14 bases between. This CDR3 is 15 amino acids long. Germline CDR1 MNHEY, CDR2 SVGAGI. The CDR3 reads CASSYKATRGTEAFF. The CDR3 DNA follows: TGTGCCAGCAGTTACAAGGCGACTCGGGGCACTGAAGCTTTCTTT.

This clone was observed a single time. This chain connects TRBV5-1 to TRBJ2-7; D is possibly TRBD2 (6 bases). The V gene's germline CDR1 is SGHRS and CDR2 YFSETQ. Trimming cost V 0 bases and J 3 bases, with 19 bases left between them. The length of the CDR3 is 17 residues. The CDR3 nucleotides are TGCGCCAGCAGCTTGGCGCCGGGGACTGGCAAAGACTACGAGCAGTACTTC. It translates to CASSLAPGTGKDYEQYF.

The rearrangement joins TRBV28 to TRBJ1-4; tentative D call: TRBD1 (5 bases). The CDR3 has 14 amino acids. Trimming shortened V by 2 bases and J by 7 bases, and 11 bases separated the two germline ends. CDR1 and CDR2 from the germline V gene are MDHEN and SYDVKM. CDR3 in amino acids: CASSLGAPGEKLFF. The DNA for the CDR3 is TGTGCCAGCAGTTTAGGGGCGCCGGGTGAAAAACTGTTTTTT.

V usage is TRBV9 and J usage is TRBJ2-7; 8 bases are a match to TRBD1. There are 15 residues in the CDR3. Germline CDR1 is SGDLS and CDR2 is YYNGEE. Trimming at V came to 6 bases and at J to 3 bases, leaving 11 bases not matched to a gene. CDR3 protein: CASNKDPGQGYEQYF. The DNA for the CDR3 is TGTGCCAGCAACAAAGATCCAGGACAGGGCTACGAGCAGTACTTC.

J is TRBJ2-5 and V is TRBV7-9; 7 nucleotides agree with TRBD2. V was pared by 5 bases and J by 2 bases, with 8 bases of the junction left unmatched. Germline V gene data show CDR1 as SEHNR and CDR2 as FQNEAQ (reference sequence). The CDR3 length is 15 residues. CDR3 protein: CASSATGSGQETQYF. The CDR3 DNA is TGTGCCAGCAGCGCAACGGGTAGCGGGCAAGAGACCCAGTACTTC.

The rearrangement links TRBV24-1 to TRBJ1-1; 8 nucleotides match TRBD1. Losses at the gene ends were 4 bases for V and 3 bases for J; bases not matched to a gene: 6. CDR1 is KGHDR, CDR2 SFDVKD, per germline. The length of the CDR3 is 15 residues. CDR3 region: CATSEGRGRDTEAFF. The DNA of the CDR3 is TGTGCCACCAGTGAGGGCAGGGGGCGTGACACTGAAGCTTTCTTT.

This chain joins TRBV24-1 and TRBJ2-1, with 9 bases fitting TRBD2. CDR1 and CDR2 (germline): KGHDR, SFDVKD. CDR3 size: 16 residues. Trimming took 4 bases from V and 2 from J; bases not matched to a gene: 5. CDR3 protein: CATSDSLAGTYNEQFF. CDR3 DNA sequence: TGTGCCACCAGTGACTCGCTAGCGGGGACCTACAATGAGCAGTTCTTC.

This chain links TRBV6-5 with TRBJ2-1; D remains ambiguous. The CDR3 consists of 11 residues. V was shortened by 2 bases and J by 10 bases, with 6 bases between the two germline ends. Germline V CDR1 and CDR2: MNHEY, SVGAGI. The CDR3, as DNA: TGTGCCAGCAGTTACCTGGAGGAGCAGTTCTTC. It translates to CASSYLEEQFF.

V usage is TRBV7-2 and J usage is TRBJ2-1; tentative D call: TRBD2 (6 bases). Germline V lookup: CDR1 SGHTA, CDR2 FQGNSA. Trimming took 5 bases from V and 12 from J, leaving 17 bases between them. CDR3 length: 13 residues. CDR3 in amino acids: CASSLPGLPGQFF. CDR3 sequence (DNA): TGTGCCAGCAGCCTGCCGGGACTTCCCGGGCAGTTCTTC.

CDR3 protein: CASRTGAGATDTQYF. CDR3 DNA: TGCGCCAGCAGGACGGGTGCCGGAGCTACAGATACGCAGTATTTT. The gene calls are TRBV5-1 and TRBJ2-3, with D uncertain. This CDR3 contains 15 residues. Trimming removed 5 bases from V and 3 bases from J, with 16 bases in between. Germline V lookup: CDR1 SGHRS, CDR2 YFSETQ. The full variable domain, completed using reference TRBV5-1 and TRBJ2-3, is KAGVTQTPRYLIKTRGQQVTLSCSPISGHRSVSWYQQTPGQGLQFLFEYFSETQRNKGNFPGRFSGRQFSNSRSEMNVSTLELGDSALYLCASRTGAGATDTQYFGPGTRLTVL.

The chain carries TRBV24-1 and TRBJ2-7, with 8 bases that match TRBD2. The V and J ends lost 4 bases and 6 bases, in that order; junction bases with no gene match: 7. Germline V gene sequence: CDR1 KGHDR, CDR2 SFDVKD. The CDR3 totals 14 residues. For the CDR3, the DNA is TGTGCCACCAGTGAATCGGGACTAGTGAGCGAGCAGTACTTC. It specifies CATSESGLVSEQYF.